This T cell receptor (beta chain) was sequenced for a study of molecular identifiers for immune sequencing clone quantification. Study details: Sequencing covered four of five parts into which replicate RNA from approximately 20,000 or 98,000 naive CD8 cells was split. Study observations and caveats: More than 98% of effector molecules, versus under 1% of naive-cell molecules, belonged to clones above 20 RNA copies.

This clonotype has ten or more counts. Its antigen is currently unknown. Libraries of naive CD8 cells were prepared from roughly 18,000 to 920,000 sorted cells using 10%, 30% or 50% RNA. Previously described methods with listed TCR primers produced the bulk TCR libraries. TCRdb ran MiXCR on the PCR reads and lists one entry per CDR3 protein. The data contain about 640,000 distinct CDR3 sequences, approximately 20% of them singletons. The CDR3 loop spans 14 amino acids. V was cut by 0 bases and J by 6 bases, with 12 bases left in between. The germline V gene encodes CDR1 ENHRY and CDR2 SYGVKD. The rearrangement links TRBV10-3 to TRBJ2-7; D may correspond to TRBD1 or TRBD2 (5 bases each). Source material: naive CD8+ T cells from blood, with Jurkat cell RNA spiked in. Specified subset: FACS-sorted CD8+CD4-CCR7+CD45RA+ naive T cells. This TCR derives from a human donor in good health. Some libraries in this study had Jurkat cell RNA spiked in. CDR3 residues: CAISESWDQGEQYF. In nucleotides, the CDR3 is TGTGCCATCAGTGAGTCGTGGGACCAGGGCGAGCAGTACTTC.